This T cell receptor (beta chain) originates from a study of blood T cell repertoires in COVID-19. Study-wide context: Samples representing acute and convalescent COVID-19 were sourced from the United States, Italy and Spain. Sources were T cells, B-cell-depleted T cells, or PBMCs; the material itself was cDNA or gDNA.

Authors' processing steps: Using reference gene primer amplification, nucleated cell counts were estimated. The data were produced by immunoSEQ multiplex PCR, yet TCRdb's version contains in-frame clones alone and is incomplete. The V and J calls and clone size are taken from that table; D and trimming were inferred from the DNA. The table lists some 120,000 clones, over 75% of them singletons, with more than 3.5% in the top ten. The V end was cut by 0 bases, the J end by 1 base, with 10 bases between. CDR3 length: 15 amino acids. Per germline, CDR1 SGDLS and CDR2 YYNGEE. Sequencing input: peripheral blood. The TCR was taken from a woman aged 55 to 70 with acute or convalescent COVID-19. The chain couples TRBV9 to TRBJ2-5; D gene unclear. The CDR3 region is CASSVVGNSQETQYF. The CDR3 DNA follows: TGTGCCAGCAGCGTAGTGGGCAACTCCCAAGAGACCCAGTACTTC.